This T cell receptor beta chain was documented in a study of blood T cell repertoires in COVID-19. This clone appeared once. The sample contains more than one DNA sequence encoding this CDR3. Only in-frame clones appear in the TCRdb table, and some are missing; sequencing was by immunoSEQ multiplex PCR. This sample yields about 190,000 clones, of which 88% are seen a single time; 4% belongs to the top ten. The CDR3 extends over 12 amino acids. V lost 0 bases, J lost 7 bases, and 7 bases lay in between. Germline assignment: CDR1 MNHEY and CDR2 SVGAGI. Sequenced: peripheral blood. This TCR came from a woman aged 25 to 45 with acute or convalescent COVID-19. The gene calls are TRBV6-5 and TRBJ2-7; D remains ambiguous. CDR3 sequence: CASSYSDGEQYF. The CDR3 DNA sequence: TGTGCCAGCAGTTACTCCGACGGGGAGCAGTACTTC.